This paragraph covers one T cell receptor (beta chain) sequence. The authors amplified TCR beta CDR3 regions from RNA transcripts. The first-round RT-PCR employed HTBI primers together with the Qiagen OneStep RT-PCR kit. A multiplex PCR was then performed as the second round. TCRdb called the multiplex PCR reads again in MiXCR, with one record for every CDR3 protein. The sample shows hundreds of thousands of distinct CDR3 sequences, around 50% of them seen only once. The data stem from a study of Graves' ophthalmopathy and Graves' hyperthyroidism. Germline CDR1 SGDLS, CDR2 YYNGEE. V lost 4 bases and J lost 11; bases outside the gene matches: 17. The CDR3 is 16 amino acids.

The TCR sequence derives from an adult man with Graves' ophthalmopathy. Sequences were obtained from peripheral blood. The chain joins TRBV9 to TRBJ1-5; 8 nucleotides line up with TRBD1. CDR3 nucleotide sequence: TGTGCCAGCAGCCCAAATTTGGGAGAGACAGGGGAGACCCAGCATTTT. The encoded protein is CASSPNLGETGETQHF.